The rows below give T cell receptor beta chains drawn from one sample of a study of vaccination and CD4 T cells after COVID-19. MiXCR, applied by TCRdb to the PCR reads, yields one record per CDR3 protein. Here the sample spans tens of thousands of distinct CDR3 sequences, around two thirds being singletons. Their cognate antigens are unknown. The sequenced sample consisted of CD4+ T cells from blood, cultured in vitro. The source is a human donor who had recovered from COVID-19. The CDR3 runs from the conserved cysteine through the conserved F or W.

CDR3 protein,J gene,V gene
CASSLWTDGEATGELFF,TRBJ2-2,TRBV28
CASSLRRLPSGNTIYF,TRBJ1-3,TRBV6-1
CASSRAPRRWGLGGYQETQYF,TRBJ2-5,TRBV7-8
CASSTFGGLFDTF,TRBJ1-2,TRBV6-2/TRBV6-3
CAWSGAHPQETQYF,TRBJ2-5,TRBV30
CASSLIGSGANVLTF,TRBJ2-6,TRBV27
CASSDRGLAGELFF,TRBJ2-2,TRBV27
CASTKGGRGTEAFF,TRBJ1-1,TRBV27
CASSLWSGTGAGEAFF,TRBJ1-1,TRBV7-9
CASRSPSRPSYEQYF,TRBJ2-7,TRBV23-1
CASSLRVGGRMGGHEQFF,TRBJ2-1,TRBV28
CASSKDATDRNTEAFF,TRBJ1-1,TRBV21-1
CASRPGGGYTF,TRBJ1-2,TRBV6-1
CASSISGIQPQHF,TRBJ1-5,TRBV19
CAWTQGADSYEQYF,TRBJ2-7,TRBV30
CASSPTRAPSDTQYF,TRBJ2-3,TRBV12-3/TRBV12-4
CATSDFGYEQYF,TRBJ2-7,TRBV24-1
CASSLLSAKAFF,TRBJ1-1,TRBV28
CASSDSIVAGELFF,TRBJ2-2,TRBV11-2
CASSLRDSQQSNQPQHF,TRBJ1-5,TRBV7-2
CASRPGTGNNSPLHF,TRBJ1-6,TRBV7-2
CASSFTGGSTEAFF,TRBJ1-1,TRBV7-3
CATSGFDSPGRETQYF,TRBJ2-5,TRBV24-1
CASLGRVHQPQHF,TRBJ1-5,TRBV12-3/TRBV12-4
CASSFSSGNNSPLHF,TRBJ1-6,TRBV12-3/TRBV12-4
CASSYSSRGNYGYTF,TRBJ1-2,TRBV6-5
CASNYGGQFYGYTF,TRBJ1-2,TRBV6-2/TRBV6-3
CASSYAGTGTEAFF,TRBJ1-1,TRBV6-5
CASSQTGGNQPQHF,TRBJ1-5,TRBV12-3/TRBV12-4
CASRAPNTGELFF,TRBJ2-2,TRBV19
CASSPREASTGELFF,TRBJ2-2,TRBV7-6
CASSSQGWDREEETQYF,TRBJ2-5,TRBV27
CASSLDTGRQPQHF,TRBJ1-5,TRBV7-2
CSARVGQSNTGEPFF,TRBJ2-2,TRBV20-1
CASSPGAGINYEQYF,TRBJ2-7,TRBV7-2
CSPVRGNYGYTF,TRBJ1-2,TRBV20-1
CASSPRTGENAFF,TRBJ1-1,TRBV28
CASSLGGRSNQPQHF,TRBJ1-5,TRBV2
CSARRRGADTQYF,TRBJ2-3,TRBV20-1
CASSLRTSGRSGGELFF,TRBJ2-2,TRBV7-2
CASSPSKDSHRNTIYF,TRBJ1-3,TRBV7-9
CATKGTGGNQPQHF,TRBJ1-5,TRBV24-1
CASTYWTTSGSFTGELFF,TRBJ2-2,TRBV6-2/TRBV6-3
CASSPYGTGGGTQYF,TRBJ2-3,TRBV7-2
CASRLRGTGEGFGNQPQHF,TRBJ1-5,TRBV11-3